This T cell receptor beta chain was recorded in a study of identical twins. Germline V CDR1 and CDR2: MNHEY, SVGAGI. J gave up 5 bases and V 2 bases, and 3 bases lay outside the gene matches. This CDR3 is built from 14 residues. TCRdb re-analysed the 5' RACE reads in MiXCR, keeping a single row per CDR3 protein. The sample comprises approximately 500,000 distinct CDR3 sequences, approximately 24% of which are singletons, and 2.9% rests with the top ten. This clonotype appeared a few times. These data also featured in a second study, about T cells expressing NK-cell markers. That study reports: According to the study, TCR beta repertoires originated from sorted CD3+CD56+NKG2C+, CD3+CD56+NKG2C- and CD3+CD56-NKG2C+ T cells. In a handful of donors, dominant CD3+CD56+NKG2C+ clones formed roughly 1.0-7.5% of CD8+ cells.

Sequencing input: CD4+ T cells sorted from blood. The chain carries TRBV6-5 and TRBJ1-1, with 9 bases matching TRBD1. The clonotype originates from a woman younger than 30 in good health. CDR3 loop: CASSYETGGTEAFF. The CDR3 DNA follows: TGTGCCAGCAGTTACGAGACAGGGGGGACTGAAGCTTTCTTT.